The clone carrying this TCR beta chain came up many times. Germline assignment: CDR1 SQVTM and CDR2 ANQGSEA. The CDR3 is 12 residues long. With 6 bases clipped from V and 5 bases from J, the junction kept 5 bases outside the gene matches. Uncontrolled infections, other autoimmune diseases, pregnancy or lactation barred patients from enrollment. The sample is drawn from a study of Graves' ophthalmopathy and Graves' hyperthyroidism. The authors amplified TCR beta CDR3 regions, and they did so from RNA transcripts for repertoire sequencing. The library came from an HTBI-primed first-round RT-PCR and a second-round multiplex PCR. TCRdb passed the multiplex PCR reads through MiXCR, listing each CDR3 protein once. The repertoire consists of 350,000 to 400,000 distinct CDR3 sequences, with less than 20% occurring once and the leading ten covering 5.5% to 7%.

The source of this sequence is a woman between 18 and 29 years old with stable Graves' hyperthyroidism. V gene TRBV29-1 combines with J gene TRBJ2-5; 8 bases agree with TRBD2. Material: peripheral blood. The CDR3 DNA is TGCAGCGTCGGGGGGGCCGGCGAGACCCAGTACTTC. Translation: CSVGGAGETQYF.